This T cell receptor beta chain comes out of a study of blood T cell repertoires in COVID-19. About the research overall: The origin of the acute and convalescent COVID-19 samples was the United States, Italy and Spain. Nucleic acid was either cDNA or gDNA, and it came from T cells, B-cell-depleted T cells, or PBMCs.

The table came from immunoSEQ multiplex PCR; TCRdb's copy has only in-frame clones and leaves some out. Among about 110,000 clones listed, over 65% were seen once. J gave up 5 bases and V 1 base, and 4 bases lay outside the gene matches. The germline V gene has CDR1 SGHTA and CDR2 FQGNSA. The CDR3 is 15 amino acids. The chain recombines TRBV7-2 with TRBJ2-1, with TRBD2 matching 8 bases. The sequenced material came from peripheral blood. The receptor comes from a woman aged 40 to 55 with acute or convalescent COVID-19. As DNA, the CDR3 is TGTGCCAGCAGCTTAGTTGCGGGGGGAGACAATGAGCAGTTCTTC. Protein sequence: CASSLVAGGDNEQFF.